The clone carrying this TCR beta chain was counted a few times. Its target is unknown. These data belong to a study of cytomegalovirus exposure and HLA in healthy donors. Overall study context: The 100 to 150 validation repertoires and the 666 first-cohort repertoires shared a platform, a later analysis reported.

The data were produced by immunoSEQ multiplex PCR, yet TCRdb's version contains in-frame clones alone and is incomplete. In the table there are about 98,000 clones, roughly nine tenths of which are singletons. Study-level findings and limits: 150 to 200 TCR beta chains were listed as cytomegalovirus-associated. Reports indicated that the classifier achieved high specificity and sensitivity in diagnosing cytomegalovirus status. Confirmation was obtained in vitro that a few CMV-associated chains are specific for CMV antigens.

The sequence was obtained from a woman in her 30s in good health and CMV-seronegative. The sample consisted of PBMCs.

The CDR3 nucleotides are TGCGCCAGCAGCCAAGAGGGGCCACTGCCAGCTTTCTTT. Residues: CASSQEGPLPAFF. V is TRBV4-3 and J is TRBJ1-1; maybe TRBD1 (5 bases). The CDR3 has 13 amino acids. Germline V gene lookup returns CDR1 LGHNA and CDR2 YSLEER. V was clipped by 0 bases and J by 10 bases, with 12 bases between them.